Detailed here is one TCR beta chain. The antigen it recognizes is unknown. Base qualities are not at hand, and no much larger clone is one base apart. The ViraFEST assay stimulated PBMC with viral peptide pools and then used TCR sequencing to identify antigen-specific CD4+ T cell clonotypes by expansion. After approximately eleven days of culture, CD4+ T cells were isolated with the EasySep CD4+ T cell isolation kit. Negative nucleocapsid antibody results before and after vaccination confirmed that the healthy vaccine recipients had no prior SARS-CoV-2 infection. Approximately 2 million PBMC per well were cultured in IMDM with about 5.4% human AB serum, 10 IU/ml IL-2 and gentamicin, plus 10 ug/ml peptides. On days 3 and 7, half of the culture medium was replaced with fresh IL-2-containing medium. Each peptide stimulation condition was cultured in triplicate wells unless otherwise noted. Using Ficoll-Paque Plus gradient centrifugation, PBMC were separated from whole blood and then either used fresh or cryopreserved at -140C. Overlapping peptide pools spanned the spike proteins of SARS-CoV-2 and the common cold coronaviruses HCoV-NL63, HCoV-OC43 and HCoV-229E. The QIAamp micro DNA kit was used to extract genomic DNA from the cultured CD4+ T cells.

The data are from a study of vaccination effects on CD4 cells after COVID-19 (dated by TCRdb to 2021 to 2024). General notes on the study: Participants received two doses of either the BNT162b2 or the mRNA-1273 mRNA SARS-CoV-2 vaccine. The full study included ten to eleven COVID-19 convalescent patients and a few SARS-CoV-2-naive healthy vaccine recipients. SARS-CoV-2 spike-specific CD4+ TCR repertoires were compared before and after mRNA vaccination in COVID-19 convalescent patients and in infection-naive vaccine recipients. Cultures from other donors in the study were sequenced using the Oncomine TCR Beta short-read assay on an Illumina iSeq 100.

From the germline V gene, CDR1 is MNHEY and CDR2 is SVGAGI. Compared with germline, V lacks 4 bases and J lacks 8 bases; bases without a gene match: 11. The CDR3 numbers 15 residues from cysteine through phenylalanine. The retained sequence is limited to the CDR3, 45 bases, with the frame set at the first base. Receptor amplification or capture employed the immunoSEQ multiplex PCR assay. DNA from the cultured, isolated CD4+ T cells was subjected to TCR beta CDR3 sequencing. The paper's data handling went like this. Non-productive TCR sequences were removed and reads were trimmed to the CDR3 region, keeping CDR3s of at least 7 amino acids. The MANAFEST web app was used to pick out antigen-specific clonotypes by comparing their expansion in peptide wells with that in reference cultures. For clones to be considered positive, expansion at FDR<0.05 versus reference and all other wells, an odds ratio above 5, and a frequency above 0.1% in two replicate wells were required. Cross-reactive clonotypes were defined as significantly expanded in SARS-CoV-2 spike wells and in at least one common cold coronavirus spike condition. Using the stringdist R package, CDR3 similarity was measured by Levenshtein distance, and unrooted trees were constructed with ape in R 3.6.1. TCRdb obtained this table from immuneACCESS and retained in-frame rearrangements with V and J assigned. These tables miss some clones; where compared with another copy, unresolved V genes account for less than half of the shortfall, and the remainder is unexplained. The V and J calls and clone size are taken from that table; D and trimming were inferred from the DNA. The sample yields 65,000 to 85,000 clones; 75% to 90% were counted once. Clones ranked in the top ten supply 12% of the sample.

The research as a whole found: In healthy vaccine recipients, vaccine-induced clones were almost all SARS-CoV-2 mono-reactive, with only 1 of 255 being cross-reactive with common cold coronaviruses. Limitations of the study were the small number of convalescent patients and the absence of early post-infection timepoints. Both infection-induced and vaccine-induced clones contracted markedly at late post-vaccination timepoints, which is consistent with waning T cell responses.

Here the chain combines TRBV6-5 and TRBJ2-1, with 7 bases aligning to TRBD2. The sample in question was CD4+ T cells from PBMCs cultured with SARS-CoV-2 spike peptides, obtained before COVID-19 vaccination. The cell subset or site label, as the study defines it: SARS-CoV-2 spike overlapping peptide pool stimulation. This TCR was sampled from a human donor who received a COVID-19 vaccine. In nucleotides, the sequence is TGTGCCAGCAGTTCCAAGCGGGGCCGTCGGTATGAGCAGTTCTTC. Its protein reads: CASSSKRGRRYEQFF.